This T cell receptor beta chain was sequenced in a study of T cell repertoires in cytomegalovirus infection. MiXCR was run by TCRdb on the reads, yielding one entry per CDR3 protein. The sample lists 150,000 to 200,000 distinct CDR3 sequences; about 20% were seen once. Study-level findings and limits: Cumulative public TCR beta family frequency identified carriers of CMV plus the relevant HLA.

Concerning this clonotype: The antigen is not known.

Germline-derived CDR1 and CDR2 are MNHNS and SASEGT. The CDR3 runs 15 residues. Trimming cost V 3 bases and J 0 bases; bases outside gene matches: 2. Material: PBMCs. The source of this sequence is a human donor in good health (CMV status not recorded). Some clones in this sample may be carry-over from other donors' samples. The chain has TRBV6-1 and TRBJ2-3; 8 bases map to TRBD1. The CDR3 spells CASSETGDSTDTQYF. The CDR3 nucleotides read TGTGCCAGCAGTGAGACAGGGGACAGCACAGATACGCAGTATTTT.